This is a list of T cell receptor beta chains from one sample in a study of blood T cell repertoires in COVID-19. Produced via immunoSEQ multiplex PCR; TCRdb's table is partial and in-frame only. The table records around 70,000 clones, around 89% of them present only once. Sample: peripheral blood. These TCRs come from a man aged 60 to 69 with acute or convalescent COVID-19. CDR3s include the opening cysteine and the closing phenylalanine or tryptophan.

cdr3_aa	v_call	j_call
CASRGTGANQPQHF	TRBV2	TRBJ1-5
CASSGTGAPSNEKLFF	TRBV25-1	TRBJ1-4
CSVIVNANFLEKLFF	TRBV29-1	TRBJ1-4
CSVGVAGGTEQFF	TRBV29-1	TRBJ2-1
CASSKALGGEKLFF	TRBV28	TRBJ1-4
CASSPKATGGNFEQYF	TRBV5-1	TRBJ2-7
CASSPTGGQSDNYGYTF	TRBV5-1	TRBJ1-2
CAWNTGTSGGPSSYEQYF	TRBV30	TRBJ2-7
CASSLTGTYEQYF	TRBV5-1	TRBJ2-7
CASSFGDREWSTTNEKLFF	TRBV12-1	TRBJ1-4
CASSQGLGKAEQYF	TRBV3-1/TRBV3-2	TRBJ2-7
CASSKGSGNEQFF	TRBV10-1	TRBJ2-1
CASSLYGKQGADEKLFF	TRBV7-9	TRBJ1-4
CASRSGQGSEAFF	TRBV6-5	TRBJ1-1
CASSRGSPSYNEQFF	TRBV9	TRBJ2-1
CASSEPQGTDTQYF	TRBV25-1	TRBJ2-3
CATSAGTGGSEKLFF	TRBV24-1	TRBJ1-4
CASSLAEAGRGGYTF	TRBV7-8	TRBJ1-2